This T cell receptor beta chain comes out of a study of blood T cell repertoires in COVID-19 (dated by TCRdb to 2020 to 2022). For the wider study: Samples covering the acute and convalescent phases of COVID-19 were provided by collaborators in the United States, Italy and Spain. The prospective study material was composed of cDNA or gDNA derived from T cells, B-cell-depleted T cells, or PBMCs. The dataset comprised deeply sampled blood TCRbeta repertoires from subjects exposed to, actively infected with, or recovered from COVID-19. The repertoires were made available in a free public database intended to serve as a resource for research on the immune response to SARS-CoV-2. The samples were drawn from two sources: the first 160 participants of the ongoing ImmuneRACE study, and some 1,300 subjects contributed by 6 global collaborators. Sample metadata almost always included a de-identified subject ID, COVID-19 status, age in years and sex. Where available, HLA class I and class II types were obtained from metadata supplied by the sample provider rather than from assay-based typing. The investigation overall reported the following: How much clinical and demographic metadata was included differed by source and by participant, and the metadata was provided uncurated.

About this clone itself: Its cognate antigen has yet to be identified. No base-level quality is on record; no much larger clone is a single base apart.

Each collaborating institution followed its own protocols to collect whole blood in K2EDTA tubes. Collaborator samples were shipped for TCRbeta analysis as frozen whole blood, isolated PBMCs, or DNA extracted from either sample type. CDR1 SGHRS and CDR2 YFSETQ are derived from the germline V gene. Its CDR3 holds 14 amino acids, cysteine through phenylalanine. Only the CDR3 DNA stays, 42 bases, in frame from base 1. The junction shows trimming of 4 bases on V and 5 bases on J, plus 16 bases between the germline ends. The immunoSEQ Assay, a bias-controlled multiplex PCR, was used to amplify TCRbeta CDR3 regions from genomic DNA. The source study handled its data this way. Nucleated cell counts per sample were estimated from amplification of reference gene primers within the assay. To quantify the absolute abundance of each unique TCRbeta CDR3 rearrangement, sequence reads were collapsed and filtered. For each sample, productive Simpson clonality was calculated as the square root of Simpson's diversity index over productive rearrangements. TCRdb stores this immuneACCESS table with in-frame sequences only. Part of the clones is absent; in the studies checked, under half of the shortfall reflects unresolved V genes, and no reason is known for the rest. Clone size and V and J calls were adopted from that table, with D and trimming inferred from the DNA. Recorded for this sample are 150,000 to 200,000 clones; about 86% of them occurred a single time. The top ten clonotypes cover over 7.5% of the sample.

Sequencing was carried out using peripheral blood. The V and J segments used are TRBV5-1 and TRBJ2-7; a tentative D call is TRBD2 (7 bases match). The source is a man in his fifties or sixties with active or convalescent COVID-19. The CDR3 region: CASSTSAGANEQYF. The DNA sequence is TGCGCCAGCAGCACCAGTGCGGGGGCAAACGAGCAGTACTTC.